A selection of T cell receptor beta chains follows, all from one sample in a study of cytomegalovirus exposure and HLA in healthy donors. TCRdb's table, derived via immunoSEQ multiplex PCR, lists solely in-frame clones and lacks some. In the table there are around 95,000 clones, about four fifths of which are singletons. The sequencing sample was made of PBMCs. Receptors originate from a female donor in good health and CMV-seropositive. Each CDR3 is given with its conserved first and last residue. D genes are given only for firm matches. Size values are once, few and many counts, or a class for expanded clones, and some rows have none.

-,TRBD2,TRBV5-1,TRBJ2-1,CASSLISASGSYNEQFF,TGCGCCAGCAGCCTGATCTCGGCTAGCGGGTCCTACAATGAGCAGTTCTTC
-,-,TRBV19,TRBJ1-1,CASSIGADGAFF,TGTGCCAGTAGTATAGGGGCAGATGGAGCTTTCTTT
once,TRBD1,TRBV9,TRBJ1-3,CASSFDRGLGNTIYF,TGTGCCAGCAGCTTCGACAGGGGACTTGGAAACACCATATATTTT
-,-,TRBV28,TRBJ1-2,CASTLGRLNGYTF,TGTGCCAGCACCTTGGGGAGGCTCAATGGCTACACCTTC
-,TRBD2,TRBV5-1,TRBJ2-3,CASRDTSGTDTQYF,TGCGCCAGCAGGGATACTAGCGGGACAGATACGCAGTATTTT
-,-,TRBV19,TRBJ2-2,CASSIATGELFF,TGTGCCAGTAGTATAGCTACCGGGGAGCTGTTTTTT
once,-,TRBV6-5,TRBJ2-5,CASSYGGEETQYF,TGTGCCAGCAGTTACGGGGGCGAGGAGACCCAGTACTTC
-,-,TRBV27,TRBJ1-5,CASSKTGISNQPQHF,TGTGCCAGCAGTAAAACAGGGATAAGCAATCAGCCCCAGCATTTT
-,TRBD1,TRBV6-5,TRBJ2-3,CASRRRGQGTDTQYF,TGTGCCAGCCGGCGGCGGGGACAGGGGACAGATACGCAGTATTTT
-,-,TRBV2,TRBJ2-5,CASGPTVQETQYF,TGTGCCAGCGGACCGACAGTGCAAGAGACCCAGTACTTC
-,TRBD1,TRBV18,TRBJ1-6,CASSREGTVNSPLHF,TGTGCCAGCTCACGAGAAGGGACAGTTAATTCACCCCTCCACTTT
-,-,TRBV2,TRBJ2-3,CASKRDFTDTQYF,TGTGCCAGCAAGAGGGACTTCACAGATACGCAGTATTTT
-,TRBD2,TRBV2,TRBJ2-1,CASSGGAGAGFNEQFF,TGTGCCAGCAGTGGGGGAGCGGGAGCAGGGTTTAATGAGCAGTTCTTC
-,-,TRBV5-1,TRBJ1-2,CASSNPQGAYGYTF,TGCGCCAGCAGCAATCCCCAGGGCGCTTATGGCTACACCTTC
-,-,TRBV19,TRBJ1-4,CASSTPLQATNEKLFF,TGTGCCAGTAGTACCCCCCTGCAGGCAACTAATGAAAAACTGTTTTTT
once,TRBD2,TRBV11-2,TRBJ2-3,CASSLVGGAPDTQYF,TGTGCCAGCAGCTTAGTCGGGGGGGCCCCAGATACGCAGTATTTT
-,-,TRBV16,TRBJ1-2,CASSQSFEGYGYTF,TGTGCCAGCAGCCAATCCTTCGAGGGCTATGGCTACACCTTC
-,-,TRBV12-5,TRBJ1-4,CASGPSATNEKLFF,TGTGCTAGTGGCCCTAGCGCAACTAATGAAAAACTGTTTTTT
-,TRBD2,TRBV27,TRBJ2-3,CASSSLTSGRAWSLSADTQYF,TGTGCCAGCAGTTCGCTCACTAGCGGGAGGGCCTGGAGCTTGAGCGCAGATACGCAGTATTTT
-,-,TRBV5-1,TRBJ2-7,CASSLDTSYEQYF,TGCGCCAGCAGCTTGGACACCTCCTACGAGCAGTACTTC